The clone carrying this T cell receptor beta chain was recorded at least ten times. The antigen is unknown. This specimen comes from a study of early T cells in non-severe SARS-CoV-2 infection. Turning to the study itself: Sequenced material consisted of bulk RNA (from unsorted whole blood), and chains were unpaired.

Attachment of unique molecular identifiers was made to individual cDNA molecules. MiXCR was run by TCRdb on the 5' RACE reads, yielding one entry per CDR3 protein. The table includes approximately 23,000 distinct CDR3 sequences, 3.5% to 4.5% detected once. The CDR3 contains 11 residues. Trimming took off 0 bases at V and 7 bases at J, with 3 bases between the two ends. The germline gives CDR1 GTSNPN, CDR2 SVGIG (reference sequence). Broader study findings: Anti-spike CD8 responses were favored in VDJdb matching, and private and CD4 specificities were missed.

Specimen: whole blood. The rearrangement joins TRBV30 to TRBJ2-2; D gene uncertain. The TCR comes from an adult who was a healthcare worker with PCR-confirmed SARS-CoV-2 infection or an uninfected control (not recorded which). CDR3 sequence reads: CAWSVLGELFF. The CDR3 coding sequence is TGTGCCTGGAGTGTACTCGGGGAGCTGTTTTTT.